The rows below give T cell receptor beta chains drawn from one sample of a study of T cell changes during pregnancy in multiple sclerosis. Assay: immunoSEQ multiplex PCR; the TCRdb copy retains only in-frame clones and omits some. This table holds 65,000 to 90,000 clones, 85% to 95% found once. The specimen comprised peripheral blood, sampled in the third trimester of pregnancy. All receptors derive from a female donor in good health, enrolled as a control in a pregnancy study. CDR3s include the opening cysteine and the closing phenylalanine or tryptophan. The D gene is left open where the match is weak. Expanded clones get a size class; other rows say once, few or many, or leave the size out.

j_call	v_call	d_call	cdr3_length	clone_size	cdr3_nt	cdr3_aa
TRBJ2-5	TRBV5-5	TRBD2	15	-	TGTGCCAGCAGCCCCCGACTAGCGGGTAGTGAGACCCAGTACTTC	CASSPRLAGSETQYF
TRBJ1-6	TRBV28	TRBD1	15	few	TGTGCCAGCAGTTCGTATGGGACAGGGGATTCACCCCTCCACTTT	CASSSYGTGDSPLHF
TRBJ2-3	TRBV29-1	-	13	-	TGCAGCGTCGCGACACATAGCACAGATACGCAGTATTTT	CSVATHSTDTQYF
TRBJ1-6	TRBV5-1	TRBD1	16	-	TGCGCCAGCAGCTTGGGGACAGGGTCAGGAGATTCACCCCTCCACTTT	CASSLGTGSGDSPLHF
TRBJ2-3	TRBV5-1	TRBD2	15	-	TGCGCCAGCAGCGGCGGGGGGGCTAGCACAGATACGCAGTATTTT	CASSGGGASTDTQYF
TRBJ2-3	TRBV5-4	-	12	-	TGTGCCAGCAGCACACAGGGATATACGCAGTATTTT	CASSTQGYTQYF
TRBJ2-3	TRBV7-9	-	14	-	TGTGCCAGCAGCCCTCGGGACTTCACAGATACGCAGTATTTT	CASSPRDFTDTQYF
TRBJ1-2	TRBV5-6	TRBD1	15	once	TGTGCCAGCAGCTTGGGGACAGGGTCTAGCTATGGCTACACCTTC	CASSLGTGSSYGYTF
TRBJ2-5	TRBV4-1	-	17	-	TGCGCCAGCAGCCAAGCTGGGGGGGCAAACCGACAAGAGACCCAGTACTTC	CASSQAGGANRQETQYF
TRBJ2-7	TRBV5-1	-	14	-	TGCGCCAGCAGCTTAGGGGGGGCCGGCTACGAGCAGTACTTC	CASSLGGAGYEQYF
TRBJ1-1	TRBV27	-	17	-	-	CASSLLWTRRGNTEAFF
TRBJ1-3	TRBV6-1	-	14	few	TGTGCCAGCAGTGTGAGATTCTCTGGAAACACCATATATTTT	CASSVRFSGNTIYF
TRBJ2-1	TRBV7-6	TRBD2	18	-	TGTGCCAGCAGCTTCAGGCCTTCCGGGACTAGCGGGAGTAATGAGCAGTTCTTC	CASSFRPSGTSGSNEQFF
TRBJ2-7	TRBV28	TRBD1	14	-	TGTGCCAGCAGGCTGGGACAGATTGTCTACGAGCAGTACTTC	CASRLGQIVYEQYF
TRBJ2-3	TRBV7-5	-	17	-	TGTGCCAGAAGCTTAGCGGAAACTAGCGTCAGCACAGATACGCAGTATTTT	CARSLAETSVSTDTQYF
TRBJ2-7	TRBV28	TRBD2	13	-	TGTGCCAGCAGTCAGGGCGGGGGTTACGAGCAGTACTTC	CASSQGGGYEQYF
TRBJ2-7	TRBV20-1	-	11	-	TGCAGTGCTCTGCTTGGCCGTGGGCAGTACTTC	CSALLGRGQYF
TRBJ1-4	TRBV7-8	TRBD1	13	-	TGTGCCAGCAACTACGGGACAGGGGAAAAACTGTTTTTT	CASNYGTGEKLFF
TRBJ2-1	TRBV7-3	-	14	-	TGTGCCAGCAGCCCGGAGGCGGGCGGCATTGAGCAGTTCTTC	CASSPEAGGIEQFF
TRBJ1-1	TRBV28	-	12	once	TGTGCCAGCACCAGCGGCGGGGGGGCAGCTTTCTTT	CASTSGGGAAFF
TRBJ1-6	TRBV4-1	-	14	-	TGCGCCAGCAGCCAAGAGGCCGGGGAATCACCCCTCCACTTT	CASSQEAGESPLHF
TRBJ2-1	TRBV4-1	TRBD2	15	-	TGCGCCAGCAGCCCAGTAGCGGGGGAAAACAATGAGCAGTTCTTC	CASSPVAGENNEQFF
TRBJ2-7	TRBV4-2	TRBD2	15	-	TGTGCCAGCAGGGTAGCGGGGGCGACCACCTACGAGCAGTACTTC	CASRVAGATTYEQYF
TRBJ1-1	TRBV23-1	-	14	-	TGCGCCAGCAGTCAAATCGGCCCGGGCACTGAAGCTTTCTTT	CASSQIGPGTEAFF
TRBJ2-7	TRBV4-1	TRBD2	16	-	TGCGCCAGCAGCCATTATACGGGAGGGCGGGTGGTCGAGCAGTACTTC	CASSHYTGGRVVEQYF
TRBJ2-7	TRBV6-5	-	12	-	TGTGCCAGCAGGAGGAGTGTCTACGAGCAGTACTTC	CASRRSVYEQYF